The 14 T cell receptor beta chains in this list originate from one sample, sequenced in a study of T cell responses to AZD1222 COVID-19 vaccine. This table comes from immunoSEQ multiplex PCR, and its TCRdb copy is limited to in-frame clones, with some not included. Of 110,000 or so clones listed, about nine tenths are singletons. The sequenced sample was peripheral blood, obtained on day 0 of AZD1222 vaccination. The receptor set was obtained from an adult in good health.

The J gene is TRBJ1-3, the V gene TRBV7-2; D gene uncertain. Germline V gene lookup returns CDR1 SGHTA and CDR2 FQGNSA. The CDR3 loop spans 15 amino acids. V lost 6 bases and J lost 2, with 14 bases in between. DNA of the CDR3: TGTGCCAGCAGTTTTACTATAGTAGCTGGAAACACCATATATTTT. This gives the protein CASSFTIVAGNTIYF.

CDR3 DNA sequence: TGTGCCAGCATGGACGGCCAGGGGGGCACTGAAGCTTTCTTT. It is translated as CASMDGQGGTEAFF. V and J are TRBV2 and TRBJ1-1; 7 positions match TRBD1. This CDR3 contains 14 residues. Germline V gene lookup returns CDR1 SNHLY and CDR2 FYNNEI. With V trimmed by 7 bases and J by 4 bases, 9 bases remained unmatched.

This chain connects TRBV30 to TRBJ1-3; the match to TRBD1 covers 9 bases. The CDR3 has 14 amino acids. J was trimmed by 3 bases and V by 3 bases; bases with no gene match: 3. The germline CDR1 and CDR2 sequences are GTSNPN and SVGIG (reference sequence). The CDR3 region has the DNA TGTGCCTGGAGGTTGACAGGGGGTGGAAACACCATATATTTT. This gives the protein CAWRLTGGGNTIYF.

This clone has a single count. V usage is TRBV13 and J usage is TRBJ2-7, with TRBD2 matching 7 bases. Germline V CDR1 and CDR2: PRHDT, FYEKMQ (reference sequence). This CDR3 is built from 14 residues. J lost 3 bases, V lost 0 bases, and 2 bases had no gene match. CDR3 DNA: TGTGCCAGCAGCTTAGGCGGGGGGAACTACGAGCAGTACTTC. It codes for CASSLGGGNYEQYF.

The V and J genes are TRBV6-5 and TRBJ1-2, with D possibly matching TRBD1 (5 bases). Germline V gene lookup returns CDR1 MNHEY and CDR2 SVGAGI. Trimming pared 4 bases from V and 2 bases from J, leaving 11 bases between. This CDR3 has 14 amino acids. The CDR3 loop is CASSLAGRNYGYTF. The CDR3 bases are TGTGCCAGCAGTTTAGCAGGGCGAAACTATGGCTACACCTTC.

The V gene is TRBV19, the J gene TRBJ1-1, with D possibly TRBD1 on 6 matching bases. Germline assignment: CDR1 LNHDA and CDR2 SQIVND (reference sequence). Deletions cut 7 bases from V and 4 bases from J, with 13 bases between. The CDR3 extends over 13 amino acids. CDR3: CASTQQGRTEAFF. CDR3 DNA sequence: TGTGCCAGTACCCAACAGGGCCGCACTGAAGCTTTCTTT.

The genes are TRBV4-1 and TRBJ1-1; the D gene is possibly TRBD1 (6 bases). The CDR3 is 14 amino acids. Germline V gives CDR1 MGHRA, CDR2 YSYEKL. Trimming removed 0 bases from V and 10 bases from J, with 15 bases in between. CDR3 DNA sequence: TGCGCCAGCAGCCAAGATAGGGGGGGCGTGGGAGCTTTCTTT. Protein: CASSQDRGGVGAFF.

The chain couples TRBV7-2 to TRBJ1-3, with D tentatively TRBD1 (6 bases). There are 16 residues in the CDR3. Germline V gives CDR1 SGHTA, CDR2 FQGNSA. Trimming removed 5 bases at V and 0 bases at J, with 14 bases between. CDR3 loop: CASSPGGAVSGNTIYF. The CDR3 bases are TGTGCCAGCAGCCCGGGGGGCGCCGTCTCTGGAAACACCATATATTTT. Drawing the rest from reference TRBV7-2 and TRBJ1-3, the complete variable domain is GAGVSQSPSNKVTEKGKDVELRCDPISGHTALYWYRQSLGQGLEFLIYFQGNSAPDKSGLPSDRFSAERTGGSVSTLTIQRTQQEDSAVYLCASSPGGAVSGNTIYFGEGSWLTVV.

The CDR3 DNA follows: TGTGCCAGCAGTTTATCGGCAGCCATGAACACTGAAGCTTTCTTT. The encoded protein is CASSLSAAMNTEAFF. The V call is TRBV28, the J call TRBJ1-1; D is unresolved. V was pared by 1 base and J by 0 bases, with 9 bases between. Germline values: CDR1 MDHEN, CDR2 SYDVKM. The CDR3 has 15 amino acids.

This clone was observed once. The chain links TRBV30 to TRBJ1-2; possible D gene TRBD1, 6 bases. The V gene's germline CDR1 is GTSNPN and CDR2 SVGIG (reference sequence). V gave up 2 bases and J gave up 6 bases, with 19 bases separating them. The CDR3 runs to 15 residues. The CDR3 is CAWSSLRTGTDGYTF. CDR3 DNA: TGTGCCTGGAGTTCTCTTCGTACAGGGACGGATGGCTACACCTTC.

The chain uses TRBV7-9 and TRBJ2-1; D may be TRBD1 (6 bases). V lost 5 bases and J 6 bases, leaving 14 bases between the germline ends. Per germline, CDR1 SEHNR and CDR2 FQNEAQ (reference sequence). The CDR3 spans 14 residues. The CDR3: CASSVTGSPNEQFF. The CDR3 nucleotides are TGTGCCAGCAGCGTAACAGGGTCCCCCAATGAGCAGTTCTTC.

V is TRBV5-4 and J is TRBJ2-2; tentative D call: TRBD1 (6 bases). The CDR3 loop spans 14 amino acids. Germline-derived CDR1 and CDR2 are SGHNT and YYREEE (reference sequence). Trimming removed 5 bases from V and 4 bases from J, with 12 bases in between. CDR3 residues: CASRQDSFTGELFF. CDR3 bases: TGTGCCAGCAGGCAGGACAGCTTCACCGGGGAGCTGTTTTTT. Supplemented by reference TRBV5-4 and TRBJ2-2, the full variable domain reads ETGVTQSPTHLIKTRGQQVTLRCSSQSGHNTVSWYQQALGQGPQFIFQYYREEENGRGNFPPRFSGLQFPNYSSELNVNALELDDSALYLCASRQDSFTGELFFGEGSRLTVL.

The table lists this clone with a count of one. The chain is built from TRBV12-3 or TRBV12-4 and TRBJ2-7, with D perhaps matching TRBD1 or TRBD2 (5 bases each). V lost 3 bases and J lost 3, with 9 bases in between. CDR3 length: 13 residues. CDR3 amino acids: CASSLGVVYEQYF. CDR3 DNA sequence: TGTGCCAGCAGTTTGGGGGTAGTCTACGAGCAGTACTTC.

This chain links TRBV28 with TRBJ2-1; the match to TRBD2 covers 12 bases. Germline CDR1 MDHEN, CDR2 SYDVKM. Germline trimming cut 5 bases from V and 3 bases from J; bases unmatched to any gene: 5. The CDR3 consists of 16 residues. CDR3 sequence reads: CASSATSGGLYNEQFF. In DNA, the CDR3 is TGTGCCAGCAGTGCGACTAGCGGGGGCCTCTACAATGAGCAGTTCTTC.